Included here is one T cell receptor beta chain sequence, with context. The CDR3 length is 19 residues. CDR1 is KGHSH, CDR2 LQKENI, per germline. After removal of 6 bases from V and 4 bases from J, the junction contained 20 bases not matched to a gene. The data derive from a study of blood T cell repertoires in COVID-19. Original data processing: For nucleated cells, counts were estimated from reference gene primer amplification. Generated by immunoSEQ multiplex PCR, the TCRdb table keeps only in-frame clones and is missing some. The DNA gave D and trimming, while V, J and clone size come from that table. The data contain 300,000 to 450,000 clones, about nine tenths of them singletons.

This clonotype was obtained from a woman aged 25 to 39 who had been exposed to COVID-19. V gene TRBV18 combines with J gene TRBJ1-1, with TRBD1 identical over 10 bases. Sequenced input: PBMCs or T cells enriched from blood (not recorded which). The CDR3 spells CASSIFRTGTGAQSTEAFF. For the CDR3, the DNA is TGTGCCAGCTCTATTTTCCGAACCGGGACAGGGGCGCAGAGCACTGAAGCTTTCTTT.